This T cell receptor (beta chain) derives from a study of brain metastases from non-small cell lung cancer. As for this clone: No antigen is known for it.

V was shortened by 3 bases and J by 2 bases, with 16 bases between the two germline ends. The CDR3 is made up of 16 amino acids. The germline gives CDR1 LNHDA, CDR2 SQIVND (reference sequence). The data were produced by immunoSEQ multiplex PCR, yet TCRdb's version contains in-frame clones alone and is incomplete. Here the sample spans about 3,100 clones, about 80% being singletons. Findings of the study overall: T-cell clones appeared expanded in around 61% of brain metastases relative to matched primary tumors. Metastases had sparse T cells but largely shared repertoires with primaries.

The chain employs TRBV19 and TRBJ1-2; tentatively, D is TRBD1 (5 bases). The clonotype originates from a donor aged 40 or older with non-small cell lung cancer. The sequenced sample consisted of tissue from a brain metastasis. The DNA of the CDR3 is TGTGCCAGTAGTATCGAGGGACCAGGCTGGAACTATGGCTACACCTTC. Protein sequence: CASSIEGPGWNYGYTF.